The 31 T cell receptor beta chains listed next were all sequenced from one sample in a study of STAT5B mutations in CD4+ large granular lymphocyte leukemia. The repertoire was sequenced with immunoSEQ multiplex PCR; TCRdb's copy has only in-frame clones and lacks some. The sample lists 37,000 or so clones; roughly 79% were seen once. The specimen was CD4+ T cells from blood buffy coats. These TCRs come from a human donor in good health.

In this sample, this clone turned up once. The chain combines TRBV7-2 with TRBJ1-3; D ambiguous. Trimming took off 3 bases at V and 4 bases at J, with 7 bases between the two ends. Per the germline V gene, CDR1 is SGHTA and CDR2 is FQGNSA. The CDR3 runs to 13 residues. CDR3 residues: CASSLYNGNTIYF. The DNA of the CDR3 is TGTGCCAGCAGCTTGTATAACGGAAACACCATATATTTT.

The CDR3 DNA sequence: TGTGCCAGTAGTAGAGGTGGCAGTAACACTGAAGCTTTCTTT. Its translation is CASSRGGSNTEAFF. This rearrangement joins TRBV19 to TRBJ1-1; D not certain. Germline V gives CDR1 LNHDA, CDR2 SQIVND (reference sequence). The CDR3 spans 14 residues. The V and J ends lost 4 bases and 2 bases respectively, with 11 bases between them.

The chain's CDR3 is CASSTTNKPEAGGPGDGELFF. The CDR3 nucleotides read TGTGCCAGCAGCACGACTAATAAACCGGAGGCGGGAGGGCCCGGGGACGGGGAGCTGTTTTTT. V gene TRBV21-1 combines with J gene TRBJ2-2; the D call of TRBD2 is as the table states it, not checked on the DNA. TRBV21-1 represents a pseudogene. The CDR3 has 21 amino acids.

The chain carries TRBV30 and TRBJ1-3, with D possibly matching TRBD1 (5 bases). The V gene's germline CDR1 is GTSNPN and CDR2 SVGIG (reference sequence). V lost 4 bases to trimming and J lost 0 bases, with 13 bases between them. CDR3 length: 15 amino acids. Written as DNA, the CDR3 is TGTGCCTGGAACGAAAAGGACACCTCTGGAAACACCATATATTTT. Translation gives CAWNEKDTSGNTIYF.

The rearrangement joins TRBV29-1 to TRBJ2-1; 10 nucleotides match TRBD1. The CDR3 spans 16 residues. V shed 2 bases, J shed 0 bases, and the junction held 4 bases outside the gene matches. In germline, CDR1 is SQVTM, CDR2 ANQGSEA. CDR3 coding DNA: TGCAGCGTTGAAACCGGGACAGGGGTCTCCTACAATGAGCAGTTCTTC. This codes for CSVETGTGVSYNEQFF.

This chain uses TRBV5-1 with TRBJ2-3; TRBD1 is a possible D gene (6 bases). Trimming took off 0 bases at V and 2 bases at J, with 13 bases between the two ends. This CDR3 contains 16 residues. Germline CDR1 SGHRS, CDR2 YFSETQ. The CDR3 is CASSLGTGWYTDTQYF. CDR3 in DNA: TGCGCCAGCAGCTTGGGTACAGGGTGGTACACAGATACGCAGTATTTT. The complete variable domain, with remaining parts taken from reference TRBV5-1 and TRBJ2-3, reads KAGVTQTPRYLIKTRGQQVTLSCSPISGHRSVSWYQQTPGQGLQFLFEYFSETQRNKGNFPGRFSGRQFSNSRSEMNVSTLELGDSALYLCASSLGTGWYTDTQYFGPGTRLTVL.

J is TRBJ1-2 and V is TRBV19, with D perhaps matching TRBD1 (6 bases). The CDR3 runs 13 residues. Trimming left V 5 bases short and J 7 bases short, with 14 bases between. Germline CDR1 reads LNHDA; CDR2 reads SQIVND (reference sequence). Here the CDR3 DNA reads TGTGCCAGTAGTTCGTCGGGGGGGCTTGGCTACACCTTC. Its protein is CASSSSGGLGYTF.

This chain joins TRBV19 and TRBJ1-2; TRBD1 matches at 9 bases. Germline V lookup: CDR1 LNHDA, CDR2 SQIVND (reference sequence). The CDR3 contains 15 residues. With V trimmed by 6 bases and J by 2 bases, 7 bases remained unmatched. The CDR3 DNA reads TGTGCCAGTAGCCCGACCGGGACAGGGAACTATGGCTACACCTTC. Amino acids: CASSPTGTGNYGYTF.

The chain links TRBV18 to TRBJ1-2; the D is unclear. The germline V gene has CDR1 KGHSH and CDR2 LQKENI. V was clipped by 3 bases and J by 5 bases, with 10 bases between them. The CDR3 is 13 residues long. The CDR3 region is CASSPGSGYGYTF. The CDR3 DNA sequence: TGTGCCAGCTCACCTGGTTCCGGGTATGGCTACACCTTC.

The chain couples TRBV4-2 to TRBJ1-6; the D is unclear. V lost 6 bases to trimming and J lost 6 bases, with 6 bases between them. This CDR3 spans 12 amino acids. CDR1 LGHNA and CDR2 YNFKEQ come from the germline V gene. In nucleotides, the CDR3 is TGTGCCAGCAGTCCGATTAATTCACCCCTCCACTTT. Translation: CASSPINSPLHF.

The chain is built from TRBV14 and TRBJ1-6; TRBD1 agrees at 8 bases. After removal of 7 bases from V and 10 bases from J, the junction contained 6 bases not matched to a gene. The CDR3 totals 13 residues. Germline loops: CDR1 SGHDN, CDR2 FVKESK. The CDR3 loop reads CASNSGGRSPLHF. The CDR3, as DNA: TGTGCCAGCAACTCAGGGGGCCGATCACCCCTCCACTTT.

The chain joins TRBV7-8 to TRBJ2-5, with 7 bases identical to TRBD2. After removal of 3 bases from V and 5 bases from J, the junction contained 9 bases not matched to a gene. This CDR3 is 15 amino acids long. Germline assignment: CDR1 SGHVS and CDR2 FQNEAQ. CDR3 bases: TGTGCCAGCAGCTTGCGACTAGCTAAATCGGAGACCCAGTACTTC. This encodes CASSLRLAKSETQYF.

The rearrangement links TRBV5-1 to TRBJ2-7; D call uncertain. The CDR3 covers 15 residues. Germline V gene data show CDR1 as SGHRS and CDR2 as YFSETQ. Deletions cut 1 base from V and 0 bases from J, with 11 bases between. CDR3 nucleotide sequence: TGCGCCAGCAGCTTGTCGTTGGCGGACTCCTACGAGCAGTACTTC. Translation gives CASSLSLADSYEQYF.

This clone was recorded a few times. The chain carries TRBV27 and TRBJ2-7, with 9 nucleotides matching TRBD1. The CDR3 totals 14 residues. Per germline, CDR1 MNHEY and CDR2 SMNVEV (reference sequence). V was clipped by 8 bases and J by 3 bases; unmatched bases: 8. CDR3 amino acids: CASALRTGVYEQYF. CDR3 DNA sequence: TGTGCCAGCGCCCTAAGGACAGGGGTCTACGAGCAGTACTTC.

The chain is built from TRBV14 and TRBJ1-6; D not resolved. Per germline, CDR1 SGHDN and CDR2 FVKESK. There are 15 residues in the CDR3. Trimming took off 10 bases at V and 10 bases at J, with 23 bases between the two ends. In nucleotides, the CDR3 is TGTGCCACCCGAGCCGCCGGGATGCTTGAATCACCCCTCCACTTT. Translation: CATRAAGMLESPLHF.

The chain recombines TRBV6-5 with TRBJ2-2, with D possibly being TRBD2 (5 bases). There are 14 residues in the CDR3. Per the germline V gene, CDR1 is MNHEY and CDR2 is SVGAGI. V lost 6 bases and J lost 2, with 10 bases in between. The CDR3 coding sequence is TGTGCCAGCAGCCCTGGACTCAACACCGGGGAGCTGTTTTTT. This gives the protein CASSPGLNTGELFF.

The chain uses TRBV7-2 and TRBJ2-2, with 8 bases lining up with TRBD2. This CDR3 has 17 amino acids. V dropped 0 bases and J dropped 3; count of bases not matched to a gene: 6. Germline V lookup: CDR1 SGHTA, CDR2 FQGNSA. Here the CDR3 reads CASSLAAGGGYTGELFF. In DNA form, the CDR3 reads TGTGCCAGCAGCTTAGCTGCGGGAGGAGGTTACACCGGGGAGCTGTTTTTT.

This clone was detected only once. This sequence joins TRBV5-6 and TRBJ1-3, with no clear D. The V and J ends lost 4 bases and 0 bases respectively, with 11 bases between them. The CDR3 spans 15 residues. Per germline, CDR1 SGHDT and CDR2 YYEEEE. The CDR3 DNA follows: TGTGCCAGCAGCACCCGGGGTTTCTCTGGAAACACCATATATTTT. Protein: CASSTRGFSGNTIYF.

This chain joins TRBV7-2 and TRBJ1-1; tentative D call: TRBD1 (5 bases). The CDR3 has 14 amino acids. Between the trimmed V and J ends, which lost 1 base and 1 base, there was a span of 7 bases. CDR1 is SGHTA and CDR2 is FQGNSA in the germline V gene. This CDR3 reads CASSLGRGNTEAFF. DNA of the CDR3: TGTGCCAGCAGCTTAGGTAGGGGGAACACTGAAGCTTTCTTT.

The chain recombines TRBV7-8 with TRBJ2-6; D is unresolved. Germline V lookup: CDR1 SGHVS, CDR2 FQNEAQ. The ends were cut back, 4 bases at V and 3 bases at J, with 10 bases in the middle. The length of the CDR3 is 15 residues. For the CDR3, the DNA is TGTGCCAGCAGCTGGAGTGTAGTTGGGGCCAACGTCCTGACTTTC. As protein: CASSWSVVGANVLTF.

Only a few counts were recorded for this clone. The CDR3 is CAWTRQGAGEKLFF. CDR3 nucleotides: TGTGCCTGGACCCGACAGGGGGCGGGTGAAAAACTGTTTTTT. The chain uses TRBV30 and TRBJ1-4; TRBD1 agrees at 10 bases. V was clipped by 4 bases and J by 7 bases; unmatched bases: 6. CDR1 and CDR2 (germline): GTSNPN, SVGIG (reference sequence). CDR3 length: 14 amino acids.

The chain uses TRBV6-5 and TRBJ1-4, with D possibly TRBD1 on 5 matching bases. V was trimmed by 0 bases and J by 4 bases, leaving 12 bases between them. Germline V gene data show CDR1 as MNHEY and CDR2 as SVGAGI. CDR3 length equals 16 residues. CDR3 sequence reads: CASSYSWGSNNEKLFF. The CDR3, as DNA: TGTGCCAGCAGTTACTCGTGGGGCAGCAATAATGAAAAACTGTTTTTT.

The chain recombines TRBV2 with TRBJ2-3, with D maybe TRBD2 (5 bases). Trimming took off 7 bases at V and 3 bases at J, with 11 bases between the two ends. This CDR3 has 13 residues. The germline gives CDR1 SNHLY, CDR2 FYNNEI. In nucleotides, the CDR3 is TGTGCCAGCACGGCTAGCTTTACAGATACGCAGTATTTT. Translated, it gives CASTASFTDTQYF.

The chain's CDR3 is CASSKQACWGNTIYF. The CDR3 DNA reads as TGTGCCAGCAGCAAACAAGCTTGCTGGGGAAACACCATATATTTT. The V gene is TRBV21-1, the J gene TRBJ1-3. TRBV21-1 is designated a pseudogene. The CDR3 loop spans 15 amino acids.

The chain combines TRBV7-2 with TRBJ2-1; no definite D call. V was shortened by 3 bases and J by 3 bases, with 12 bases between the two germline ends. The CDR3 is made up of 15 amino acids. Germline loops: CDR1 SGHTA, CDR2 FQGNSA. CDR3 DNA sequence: TGTGCCAGCAGCTTGGCCCGACTGAACTACAATGAGCAGTTCTTC. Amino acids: CASSLARLNYNEQFF.

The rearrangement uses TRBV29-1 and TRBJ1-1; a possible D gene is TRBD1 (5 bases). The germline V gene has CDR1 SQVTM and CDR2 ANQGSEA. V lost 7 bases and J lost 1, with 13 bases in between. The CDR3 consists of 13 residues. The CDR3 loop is CSGAGTANTEAFF. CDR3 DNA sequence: TGCAGCGGCGCCGGGACGGCGAACACTGAAGCTTTCTTT.

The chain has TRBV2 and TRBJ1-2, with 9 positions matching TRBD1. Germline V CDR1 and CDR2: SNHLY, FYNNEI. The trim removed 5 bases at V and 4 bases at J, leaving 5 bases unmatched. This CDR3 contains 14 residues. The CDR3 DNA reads TGTGCCAGCAGTACTGGACAGGGGACCTATGGCTACACCTTC. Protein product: CASSTGQGTYGYTF.

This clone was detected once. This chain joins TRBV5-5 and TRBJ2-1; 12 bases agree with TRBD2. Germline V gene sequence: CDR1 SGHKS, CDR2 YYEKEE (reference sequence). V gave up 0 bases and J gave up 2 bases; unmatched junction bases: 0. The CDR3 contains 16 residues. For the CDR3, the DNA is TGTGCCAGCAGCTTGGGACTAGCGGGGGCCTACAATGAGCAGTTCTTC. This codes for CASSLGLAGAYNEQFF.

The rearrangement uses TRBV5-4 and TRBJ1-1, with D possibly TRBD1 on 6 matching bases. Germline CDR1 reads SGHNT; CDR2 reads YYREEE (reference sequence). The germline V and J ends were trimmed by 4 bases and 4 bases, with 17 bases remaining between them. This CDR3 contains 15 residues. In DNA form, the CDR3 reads TGTGCCAGCAGCCTCCAGGGGCCGGTGAGCACTGAAGCTTTCTTT. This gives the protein CASSLQGPVSTEAFF. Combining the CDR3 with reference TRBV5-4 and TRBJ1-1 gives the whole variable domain ETGVTQSPTHLIKTRGQQVTLRCSSQSGHNTVSWYQQALGQGPQFIFQYYREEENGRGNFPPRFSGLQFPNYSSELNVNALELDDSALYLCASSLQGPVSTEAFFGQGTRLTVV.

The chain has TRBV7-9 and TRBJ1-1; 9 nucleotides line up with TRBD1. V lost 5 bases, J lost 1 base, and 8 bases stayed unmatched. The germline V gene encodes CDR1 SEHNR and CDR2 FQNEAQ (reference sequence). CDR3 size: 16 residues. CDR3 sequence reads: CASSAETGGWNTEAFF. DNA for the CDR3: TGTGCCAGCAGCGCCGAGACAGGGGGTTGGAACACTGAAGCTTTCTTT.

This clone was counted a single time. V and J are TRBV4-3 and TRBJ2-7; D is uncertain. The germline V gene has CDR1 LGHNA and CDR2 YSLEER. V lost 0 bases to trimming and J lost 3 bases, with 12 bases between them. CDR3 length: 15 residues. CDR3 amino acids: CASSQESSEFYEQYF. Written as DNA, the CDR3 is TGCGCCAGCAGCCAAGAATCTTCGGAATTCTACGAGCAGTACTTC.